This TCR beta chain was recorded in a study of regulatory T cells in long-lasting Graves disease. This clonotype was seen at least ten times. Its target is unknown. Time point denoted: newly diagnosed GD, antithyroid drugs for less than 3 months. The TCR library used RNA extracted from PBMCs. The CDR3 length is 14 residues. The V gene's germline CDR1 is SGHTA and CDR2 FQGTGA. J gave up 0 bases and V 5 bases, and 3 bases lay outside the gene matches. For TCR beta, libraries came from iRepertoire HTBI primers and Arm-PCR of CDR3 regions. TCRdb used MiXCR to reprocess the multiplex PCR reads, holding one entry per CDR3 protein. Of 420,000 or so distinct CDR3 sequences in the sample, 15% to 20% were seen once. Regarding the study as a whole: Gene preferences differed: TRBV28, TRBJ1-2, TRBJ2-5 in persistent cases. Having only a small sample size may have limited accuracy.

This sample also appeared in a second study, on T cells in Graves' hyperthyroidism and ophthalmopathy.

The sequence was obtained from a woman aged 18-30 years with Graves disease. The chain is built from TRBV7-3 and TRBJ2-5; 7 bases align to TRBD2. Sequenced here: peripheral blood mononuclear cells (PBMCs), sampled at new diagnosis, from a patient treated with antithyroid drugs. The chain's CDR3 is CASSRAGYQETQYF. CDR3 bases: TGTGCCAGCAGCCGAGCGGGGTACCAAGAGACCCAGTACTTC.